Detailed here is one T cell receptor beta chain. Generated by immunoSEQ multiplex PCR, the TCRdb table keeps only in-frame clones and is missing some. The table has tens of thousands of clones, about 83% seen once. The data were obtained in a study of blood T cell repertoires in COVID-19. Per the germline V gene, CDR1 is MNHEY and CDR2 is SMNVEV (reference sequence). The CDR3 covers 14 residues. With 6 bases removed from V and 3 bases from J, the gap between germline ends came to 11 bases. The V gene is TRBV27, the J gene TRBJ2-2, with D unresolved. The sample taken for sequencing was peripheral blood. This receptor was identified in a man over 45 with acute or convalescent COVID-19. CDR3 sequence: CASSFIVDTGELFF. The CDR3 region has the DNA TGTGCCAGCAGCTTTATAGTAGACACCGGGGAGCTGTTTTTT.